This T cell receptor beta chain was identified during a study of shared clonotypes between healthy human individuals. In the study overall: Three men and a couple of women, aged 18 to 49, were donors.

All of the donors resided in Nashville, Tennessee, and each was a Caucasian adult. Remarks on this clone: The antigen is not known.

CDR1 is SGHTA, CDR2 FQGNSA, per germline. The CDR3 is 12 residues long. V lost 4 bases to trimming and J lost 1 base, with 4 bases between them. Points from the study as a whole: Compared with clonotypes that all four donors shared, non-shared clonotypes had lower generation probabilities.

Produced via immunoSEQ multiplex PCR; TCRdb's table is partial and in-frame only. The table shows approximately 330,000 clones, with less than 75% occurring only once. The chain couples TRBV7-2 to TRBJ2-5; D gene unclear. The sample taken for sequencing was memory CD4+ T cells sorted from blood. Documented subset: CD45RA-negative fraction. This receptor was taken from a man younger than 40 in good health. CDR3 DNA sequence: TGTGCCAGCAGCTCGTTCCAAGAGACCCAGTACTTC. Protein sequence: CASSSFQETQYF.